One TCR beta chain is described in this entry. The CDR3 spans 17 residues. Trimming removed 4 bases from V and 2 bases from J; junction bases left unmatched: 11. CDR1 MGHDK and CDR2 SYGVNS come from the germline V gene. The PCR contained 60 Vbeta and 13 Jbeta primers. Authors' processing steps: Later work found tens of millions of unique TCR beta chains, with 9.5 million to 14 million shared. Libraries were prepared by immunoSEQ multiplex PCR; TCRdb keeps only in-frame clonotypes and omits some of them. V and J calls and clone size are as listed in that table; D and trimming were resolved from the DNA. The table shows approximately 170,000 clones, with around three quarters occurring only once. This sample was taken from a study of cytomegalovirus exposure and HLA in healthy donors. On the study more broadly: There were roughly 120 million unique TCR beta sequences, drawn from about 200 million T cells, in an earlier analysis. Caucasian-associated ancestry cluster membership applied to less than 85% of around 400 genotyped donors.

The V and J genes are TRBV25-1 and TRBJ2-3, with TRBD2 matching over 8 bases. This TCR came from a man between 40 and 49 years old in good health and CMV-seronegative. The sequencing sample was made of PBMCs. The CDR3 protein is CASSANPGLGFTDTQYF. The CDR3 region has the DNA TGTGCCAGCAGTGCAAATCCGGGACTAGGGTTCACAGATACGCAGTATTTT.